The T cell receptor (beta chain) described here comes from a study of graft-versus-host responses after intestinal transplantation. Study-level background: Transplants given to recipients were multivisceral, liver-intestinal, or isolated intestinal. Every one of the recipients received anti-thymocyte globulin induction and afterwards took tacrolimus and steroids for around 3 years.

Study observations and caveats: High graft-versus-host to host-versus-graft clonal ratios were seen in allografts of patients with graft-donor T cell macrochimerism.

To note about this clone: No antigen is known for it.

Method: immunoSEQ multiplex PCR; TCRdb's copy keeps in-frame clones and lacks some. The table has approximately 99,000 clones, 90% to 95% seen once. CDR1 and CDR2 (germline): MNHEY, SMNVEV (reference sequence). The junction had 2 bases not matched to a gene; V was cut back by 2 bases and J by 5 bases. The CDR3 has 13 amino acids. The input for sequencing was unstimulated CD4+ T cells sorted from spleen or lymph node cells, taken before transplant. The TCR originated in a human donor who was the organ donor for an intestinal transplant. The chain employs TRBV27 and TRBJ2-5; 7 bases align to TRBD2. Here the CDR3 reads CASSLGGGETQYF. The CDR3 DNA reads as TGTGCCAGCAGTTTAGGGGGAGGGGAGACCCAGTACTTC.